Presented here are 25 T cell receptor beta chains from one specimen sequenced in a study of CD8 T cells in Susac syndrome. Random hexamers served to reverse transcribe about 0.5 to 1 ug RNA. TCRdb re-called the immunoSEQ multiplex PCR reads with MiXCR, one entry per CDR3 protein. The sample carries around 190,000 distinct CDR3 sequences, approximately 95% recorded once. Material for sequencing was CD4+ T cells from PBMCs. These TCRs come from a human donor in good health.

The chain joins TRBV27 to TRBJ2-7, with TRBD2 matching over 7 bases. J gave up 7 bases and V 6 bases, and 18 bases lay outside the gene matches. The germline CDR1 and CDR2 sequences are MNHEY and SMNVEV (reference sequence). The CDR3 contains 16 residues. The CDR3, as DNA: TGTGCCAGCAGATCCTGGGGCAGCGGGGCCTCGGGGGAGCAGTACGTC. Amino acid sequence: CASRSWGSGASGEQYV.

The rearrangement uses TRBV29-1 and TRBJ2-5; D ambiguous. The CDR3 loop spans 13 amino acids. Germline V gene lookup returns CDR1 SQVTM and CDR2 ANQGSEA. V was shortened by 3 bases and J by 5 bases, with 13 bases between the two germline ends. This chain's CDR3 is CSVEDGGLETQYF. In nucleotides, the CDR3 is TGCAGCGTTGAGGACGGCGGCCTTGAGACCCAGTACTTC. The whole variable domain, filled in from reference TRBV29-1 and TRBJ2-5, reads SAVISQKPSRDICQRGTSLTIQCQVDSQVTMMFWYRQQPGQSLTLIATANQGSEATYESGFVIDKFPISRPNLTFSTLTVSNMSPEDSSIYLCSVEDGGLETQYFGPGTRLLVL.

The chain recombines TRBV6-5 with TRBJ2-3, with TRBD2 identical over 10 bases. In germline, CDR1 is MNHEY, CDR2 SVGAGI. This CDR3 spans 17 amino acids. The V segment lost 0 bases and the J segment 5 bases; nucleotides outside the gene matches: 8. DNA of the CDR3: TGTGCCAGCAGTTACTCGCTGTCGGCTAGCGGGAGAGATACGCAGTATTTT. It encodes CASSYSLSASGRDTQYF.

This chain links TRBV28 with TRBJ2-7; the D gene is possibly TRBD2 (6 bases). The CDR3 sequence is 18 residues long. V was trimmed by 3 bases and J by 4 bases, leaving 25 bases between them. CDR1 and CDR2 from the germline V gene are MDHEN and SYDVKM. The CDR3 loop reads CASSFALDTGLPGYEQYV. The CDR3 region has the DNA TGTGCCAGCAGTTTCGCCCTGGACACGGGACTTCCCGGGTACGAGCAGTACGTC.

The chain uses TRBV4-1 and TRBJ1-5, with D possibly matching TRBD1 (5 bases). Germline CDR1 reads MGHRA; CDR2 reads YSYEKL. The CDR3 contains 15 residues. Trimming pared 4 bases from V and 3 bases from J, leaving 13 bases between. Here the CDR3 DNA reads TGCGCCAGCAGCCTTAGCCGGGACGACAATCAGCCCCAGCATTTT. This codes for CASSLSRDDNQPQHF.

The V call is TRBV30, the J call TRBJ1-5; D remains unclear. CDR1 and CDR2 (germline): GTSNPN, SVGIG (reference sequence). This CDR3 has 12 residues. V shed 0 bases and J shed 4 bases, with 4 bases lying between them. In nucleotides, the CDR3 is TGTGCCTGGAGTGTGGGGAATCAGCCCCAGCATTTT. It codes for CAWSVGNQPQHF.

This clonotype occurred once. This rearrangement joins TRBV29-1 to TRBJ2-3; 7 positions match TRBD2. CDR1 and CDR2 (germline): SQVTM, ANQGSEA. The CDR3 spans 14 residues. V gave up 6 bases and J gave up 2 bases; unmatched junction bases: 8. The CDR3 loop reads CSVATGGNTDTQYF. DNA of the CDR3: TGCAGCGTCGCGACGGGGGGAAACACAGATACGCAGTATTTT.

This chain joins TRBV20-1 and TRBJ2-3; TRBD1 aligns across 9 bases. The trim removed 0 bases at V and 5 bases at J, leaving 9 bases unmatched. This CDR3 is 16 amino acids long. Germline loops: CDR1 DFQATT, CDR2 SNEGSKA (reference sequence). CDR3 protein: CSARDARTGAVDTQYF. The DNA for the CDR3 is TGCAGTGCTAGAGATGCCAGGACAGGGGCGGTAGATACGCAGTATTTT.

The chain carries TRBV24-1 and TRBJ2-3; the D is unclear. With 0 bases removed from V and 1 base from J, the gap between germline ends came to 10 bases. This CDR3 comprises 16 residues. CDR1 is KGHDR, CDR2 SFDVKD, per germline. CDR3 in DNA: TGTGCCACCAGTGATTTGTCGTCAGGTGGCACAGATACGCAGTATTTT. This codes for CATSDLSSGGTDTQYF.

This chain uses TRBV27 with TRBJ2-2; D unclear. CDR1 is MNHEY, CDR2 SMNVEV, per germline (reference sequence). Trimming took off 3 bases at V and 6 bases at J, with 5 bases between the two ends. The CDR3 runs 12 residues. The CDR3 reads CASSFSPGELFF. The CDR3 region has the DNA TGTGCCAGCAGTTTTTCCCCCGGGGAGCTGTTTTTT.

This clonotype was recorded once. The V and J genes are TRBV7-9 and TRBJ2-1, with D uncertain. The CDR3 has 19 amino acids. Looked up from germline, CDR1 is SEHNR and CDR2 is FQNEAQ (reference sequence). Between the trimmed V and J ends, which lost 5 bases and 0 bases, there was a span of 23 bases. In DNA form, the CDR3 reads TGTGCCAGCAGCCCCCCCCTGGGCCAGCTGCTCAGCTCCTACAATGAGCAGTTCTTC. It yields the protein CASSPPLGQLLSSYNEQFF.

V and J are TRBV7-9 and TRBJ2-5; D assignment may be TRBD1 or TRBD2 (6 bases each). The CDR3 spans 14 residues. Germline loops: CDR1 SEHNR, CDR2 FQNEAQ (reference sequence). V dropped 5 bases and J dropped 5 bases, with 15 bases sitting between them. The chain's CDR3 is CASSRGRQVETQYF. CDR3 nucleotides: TGTGCCAGCAGCCGGGGGCGGCAGGTCGAGACCCAGTACTTC.

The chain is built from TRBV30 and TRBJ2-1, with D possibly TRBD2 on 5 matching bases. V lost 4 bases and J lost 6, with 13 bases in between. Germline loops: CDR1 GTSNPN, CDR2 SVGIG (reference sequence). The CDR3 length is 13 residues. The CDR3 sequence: CAWNQPSRNEQFF. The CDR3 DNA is TGTGCCTGGAATCAACCTAGCCGCAATGAGCAGTTCTTC.

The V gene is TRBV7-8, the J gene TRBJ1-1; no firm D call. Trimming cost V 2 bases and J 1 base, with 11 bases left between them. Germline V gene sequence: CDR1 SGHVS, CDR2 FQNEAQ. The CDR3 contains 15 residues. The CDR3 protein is CASSLSTRRNTEAFF. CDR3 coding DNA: TGTGCCAGCAGCTTATCGACCCGACGGAACACTGAAGCTTTCTTT.

CDR3 bases: TGCAGCGTCATGGCAGGGTGGTACGAGCAGTACTTC. Protein product: CSVMAGWYEQYF. The gene calls are TRBV29-1 and TRBJ2-7, with D maybe TRBD1 (5 bases). The germline gives CDR1 SQVTM, CDR2 ANQGSEA. CDR3 size: 12 residues. Trimming stripped 6 bases from V and 4 bases from J, with 13 bases between.

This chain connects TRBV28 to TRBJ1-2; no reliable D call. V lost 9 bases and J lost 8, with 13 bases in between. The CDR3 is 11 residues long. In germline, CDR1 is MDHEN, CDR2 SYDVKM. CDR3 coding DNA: TGTGCCAGATCATACCTTGGGGGCTACACCTTC. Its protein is CARSYLGGYTF.

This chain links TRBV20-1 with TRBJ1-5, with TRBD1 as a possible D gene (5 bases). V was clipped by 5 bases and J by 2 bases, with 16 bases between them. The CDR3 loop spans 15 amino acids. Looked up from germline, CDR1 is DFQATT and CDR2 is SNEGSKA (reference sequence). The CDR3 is CSARDARDRNQPQHF. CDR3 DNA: TGCAGTGCTCGGGACGCCCGCGATCGCAATCAGCCCCAGCATTTT.

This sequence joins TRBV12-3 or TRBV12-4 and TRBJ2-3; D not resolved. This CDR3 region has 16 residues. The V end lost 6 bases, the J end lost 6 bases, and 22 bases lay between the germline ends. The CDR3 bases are TGTGCCAGCAGACCGAATGTCGGCCGTGGGTTGGATACGCAGTATTTT. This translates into CASRPNVGRGLDTQYF.

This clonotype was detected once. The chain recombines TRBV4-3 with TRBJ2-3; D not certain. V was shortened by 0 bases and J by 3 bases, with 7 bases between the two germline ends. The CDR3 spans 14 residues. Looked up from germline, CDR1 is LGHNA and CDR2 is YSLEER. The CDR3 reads CASSQDSATDTQYF. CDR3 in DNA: TGCGCCAGCAGCCAAGATTCCGCGACAGATACGCAGTATTTT.

CDR3 DNA: TGTGCCAGCAGCTTCGACACAGGCGATCAGCCCCAGCATTTT. Translation gives CASSFDTGDQPQHF. This rearrangement joins TRBV5-4 to TRBJ1-5; D possibly corresponds to TRBD1 (5 bases). The germline V gene has CDR1 SGHNT and CDR2 YYREEE (reference sequence). V lost 2 bases and J 5 bases, leaving 11 bases between the germline ends. The CDR3 covers 14 residues. Full variable domain (missing parts from reference TRBV5-4 and TRBJ1-5): ETGVTQSPTHLIKTRGQQVTLRCSSQSGHNTVSWYQQALGQGPQFIFQYYREEENGRGNFPPRFSGLQFPNYSSELNVNALELDDSALYLCASSFDTGDQPQHFGDGTRLSIL.

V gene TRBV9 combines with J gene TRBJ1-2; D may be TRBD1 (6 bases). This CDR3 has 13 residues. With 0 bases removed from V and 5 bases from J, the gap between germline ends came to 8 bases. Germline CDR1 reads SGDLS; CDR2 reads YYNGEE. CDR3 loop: CASSVAGHYGYTF. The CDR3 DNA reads TGTGCCAGCAGCGTAGCGGGACATTATGGCTACACCTTC.

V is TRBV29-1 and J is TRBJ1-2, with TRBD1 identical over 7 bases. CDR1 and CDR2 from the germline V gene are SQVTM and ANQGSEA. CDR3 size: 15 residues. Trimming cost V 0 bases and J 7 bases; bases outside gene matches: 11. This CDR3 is CSVEEANRGPSGYTF. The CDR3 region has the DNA TGCAGCGTTGAAGAAGCGAACAGGGGACCCTCTGGCTACACCTTC. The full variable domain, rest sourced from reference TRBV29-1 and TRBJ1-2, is SAVISQKPSRDICQRGTSLTIQCQVDSQVTMMFWYRQQPGQSLTLIATANQGSEATYESGFVIDKFPISRPNLTFSTLTVSNMSPEDSSIYLCSVEEANRGPSGYTFGSGTRLTVV.

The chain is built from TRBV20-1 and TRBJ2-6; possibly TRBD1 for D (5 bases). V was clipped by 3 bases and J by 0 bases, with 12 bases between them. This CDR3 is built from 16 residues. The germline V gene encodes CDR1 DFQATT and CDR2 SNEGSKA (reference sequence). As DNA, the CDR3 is TGCAGTGCTAGTGCTGGGGCGCGCTCTGGGGCCAACGTCCTGACTTTC. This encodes CSASAGARSGANVLTF.

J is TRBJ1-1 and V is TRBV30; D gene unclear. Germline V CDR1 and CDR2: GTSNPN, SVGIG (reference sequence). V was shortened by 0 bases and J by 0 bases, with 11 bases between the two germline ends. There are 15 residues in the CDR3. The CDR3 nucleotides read TGTGCCTGGAGTGTATTTCTGGGTTTGAACACTGAAGCTTTCTTT. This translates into CAWSVFLGLNTEAFF.

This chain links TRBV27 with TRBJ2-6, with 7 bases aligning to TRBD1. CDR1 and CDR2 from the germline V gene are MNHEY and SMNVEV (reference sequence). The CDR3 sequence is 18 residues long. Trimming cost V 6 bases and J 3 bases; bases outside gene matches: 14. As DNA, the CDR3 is TGTGCCAGCAGCCCCGGGACAGCCTTTTCCTTTGGGGCCAACGTCCTGACTTTC. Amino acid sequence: CASSPGTAFSFGANVLTF.